The 9 T cell receptor beta chains below all came from one sample that was sequenced in a study of cytomegalovirus exposure and HLA in healthy donors. A multiplex PCR was run with 60 Vbeta primers and 13 Jbeta primers. Profiled with immunoSEQ multiplex PCR; TCRdb holds only in-frame clones, not every one. The profile shows 120,000 or so clones, over 60% of them singletons. The specimen was PBMCs. The source is a woman in her twenties or thirties in good health and CMV-seronegative.

The chain employs TRBV7-2 and TRBJ2-1, with D perhaps matching TRBD2 (6 bases). The CDR3 spans 15 residues. The V end was cut by 6 bases, the J end by 5 bases, with 17 bases between. Germline V gives CDR1 SGHTA, CDR2 FQGNSA. The CDR3 protein is CASSPVGLANNEQFF. The CDR3 DNA reads TGTGCCAGCAGTCCTGTGGGGCTAGCGAACAATGAGCAGTTCTTC.

This chain uses TRBV9 with TRBJ2-6; TRBD1 aligns across 12 bases. Per germline, CDR1 SGDLS and CDR2 YYNGEE. Trimming cost V 3 bases and J 3 bases; bases outside gene matches: 13. The CDR3 has 20 amino acids. The CDR3 loop reads CASSAPQGGTGGGGANVLTF. Here the CDR3 DNA reads TGTGCCAGCAGCGCACCTCAAGGGGGGACAGGGGGCGGTGGGGCCAACGTCCTGACTTTC.

The rearrangement uses TRBV4-3 and TRBJ2-5, with TRBD1 matching over 9 bases. Germline V CDR1 and CDR2: LGHNA, YSLEER. Trimming at V came to 3 bases and at J to 4 bases, leaving 6 bases not matched to a gene. The CDR3 runs to 15 residues. CDR3 DNA: TGCGCCAGCAGCCAGGGGGGGACAGGGATAGAGACCCAGTACTTC. It specifies CASSQGGTGIETQYF.

This clone is a singleton in its sample. The gene calls are TRBV19 and TRBJ2-7, with D uncertain. In germline, CDR1 is LNHDA, CDR2 SQIVND (reference sequence). Trimming shortened V by 7 bases and J by 0 bases, and 13 bases separated the two germline ends. The CDR3 sequence is 14 residues long. The CDR3 protein is CASTSPRGSYEQYF. CDR3 coding DNA: TGTGCCAGTACCAGCCCCCGCGGCTCCTACGAGCAGTACTTC.

The rearrangement joins TRBV5-1 to TRBJ2-4; TRBD1 might be the D (5 bases). Germline V gives CDR1 SGHRS, CDR2 YFSETQ. The ends were cut back, 0 bases at V and 1 base at J, with 5 bases in the middle. The CDR3 is 14 residues long. Written as DNA, the CDR3 is TGCGCCAGCAGCTTGGCAGGGGCCAAAAACATTCAGTACTTC. Its protein product is CASSLAGAKNIQYF.

This clone was counted a few times. The chain couples TRBV11-2 to TRBJ2-2; D is uncertain. CDR1 is SGHAT, CDR2 FQNNGV, per germline. The CDR3 extends over 14 amino acids. V lost 0 bases and J 6 bases, leaving 8 bases between the germline ends. For the CDR3, the DNA is TGTGCCAGCAGCTTAGAGTCAGTATCCGGGGAGCTGTTTTTT. Its protein product is CASSLESVSGELFF.

This chain connects TRBV30 to TRBJ2-7; the match to TRBD2 covers 7 bases. Trimming at V came to 5 bases and at J to 3 bases, leaving 7 bases not matched to a gene. The CDR3 has 13 residues. From germline, CDR1 is GTSNPN and CDR2 SVGIG (reference sequence). This chain's CDR3 is CAWGAAGSYEQYF. The CDR3 DNA follows: TGTGCCTGGGGGGCAGCGGGAAGCTACGAGCAGTACTTC.

The rearrangement uses TRBV4-2 and TRBJ2-7; D possibly corresponds to TRBD2 (6 bases). The CDR3 spans 17 residues. Germline assignment: CDR1 LGHNA and CDR2 YNFKEQ. V was clipped by 0 bases and J by 0 bases, with 15 bases between them. The chain's CDR3 is CASSQELGDGSSYEQYF. The CDR3 DNA follows: TGTGCCAGCAGCCAAGAATTGGGGGACGGGAGCTCCTACGAGCAGTACTTC.

This chain links TRBV27 with TRBJ2-7; D perhaps matches TRBD2 (5 bases). The CDR3 runs to 13 residues. V lost 8 bases and J lost 6, with 17 bases in between. The germline V gene has CDR1 MNHEY and CDR2 SMNVEV (reference sequence). The CDR3 nucleotides read TGTGCCAGCCACGCCCCCGGGGTTGGCGAGCAGTACTTC. Amino acids: CASHAPGVGEQYF.